This TCR beta chain derives from a study of cytomegalovirus exposure and HLA in healthy donors. Points from the study as a whole: In vitro confirmation showed a few CMV-associated chains to be CMV antigen specific.

On this clone itself: No antigen is known for it.

V was cut by 0 bases and J by 4 bases, with 9 bases left in between. Germline V gene sequence: CDR1 SGHDT, CDR2 YYEEEE. This CDR3 contains 14 residues. Profiling relied on immunoSEQ multiplex PCR, and the TCRdb table lists in-frame clones only, not all of them. The sample shows about 120,000 clones, more than 75% of them seen only once. The sequencing input was PBMCs. The sequence came from a woman in her twenties or thirties in good health and CMV-seronegative. The V and J genes are TRBV5-6 and TRBJ2-3; D remains unclear. In DNA, the CDR3 is TGTGCCAGCAGCTTGGGTCTGCAGGCAGATACGCAGTATTTT. Its protein is CASSLGLQADTQYF.